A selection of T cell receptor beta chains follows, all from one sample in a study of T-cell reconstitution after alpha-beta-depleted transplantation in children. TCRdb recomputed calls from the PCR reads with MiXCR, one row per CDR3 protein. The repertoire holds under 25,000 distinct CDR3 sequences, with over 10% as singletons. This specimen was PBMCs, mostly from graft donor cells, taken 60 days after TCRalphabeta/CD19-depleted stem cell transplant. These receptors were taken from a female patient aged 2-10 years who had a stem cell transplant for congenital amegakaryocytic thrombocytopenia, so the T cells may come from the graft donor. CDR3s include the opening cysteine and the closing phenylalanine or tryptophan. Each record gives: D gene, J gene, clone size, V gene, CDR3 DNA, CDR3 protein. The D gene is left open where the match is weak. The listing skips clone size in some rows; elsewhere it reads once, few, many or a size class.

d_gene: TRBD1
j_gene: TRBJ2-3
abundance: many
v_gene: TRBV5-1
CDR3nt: TGCGCCAGCAGCTACACAGGGGTCGCTAGCACAGATACGCAGTATTTT
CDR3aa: CASSYTGVASTDTQYF

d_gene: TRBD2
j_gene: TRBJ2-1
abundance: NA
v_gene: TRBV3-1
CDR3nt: TGTGCCAGCACCAAAGAGCGGGGGGTCCCGAGCTCCTACAATGAGCAGTTCTTC
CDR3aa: CASTKERGVPSSYNEQFF

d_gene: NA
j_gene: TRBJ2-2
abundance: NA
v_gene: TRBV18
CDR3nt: TGTGCCAGCTCACCGATATTCTCCGGAGAGGCGAACACCGGGGAGCTGTTTTTT
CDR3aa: CASSPIFSGEANTGELFF

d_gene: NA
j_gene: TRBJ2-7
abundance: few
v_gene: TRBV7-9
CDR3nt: TGTGCCAGCAGCTTACAGTACGAGCAGTACTTC
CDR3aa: CASSLQYEQYF

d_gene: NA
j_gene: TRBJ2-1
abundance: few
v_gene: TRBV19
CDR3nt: TGTGCCAGTAGTATAATACGGGATTTCGATGAGCAGTTCTTC
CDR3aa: CASSIIRDFDEQFF

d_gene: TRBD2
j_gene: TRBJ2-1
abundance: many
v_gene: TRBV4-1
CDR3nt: TGCGCCAGCAGCCAAGATGGGGTTCGTCTAGCGGGGGCACACCTTAAGAGCTCCTACAATGAGCAGTTCTTC
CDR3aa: CASSQDGVRLAGAHLKSSYNEQFF

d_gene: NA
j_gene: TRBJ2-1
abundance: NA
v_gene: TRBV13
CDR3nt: TGTGCCAGGCGCCCAGGCCTAGGGTACAATGAGCGGTTCTTC
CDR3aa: CARRPGLGYNERFF

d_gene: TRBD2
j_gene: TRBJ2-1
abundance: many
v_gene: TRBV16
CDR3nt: TGTGCCAGCAGCCAATCGGGACTAACCATCTACAATGAGCAGTTCTTC
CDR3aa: CASSQSGLTIYNEQFF

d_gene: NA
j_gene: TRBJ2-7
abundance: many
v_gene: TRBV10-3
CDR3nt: TGTGCCATCAGTGAATTGGACTTTTACGAGCAGTACTTC
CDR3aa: CAISELDFYEQYF

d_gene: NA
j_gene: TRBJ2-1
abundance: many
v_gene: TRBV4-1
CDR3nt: TGCGCCAGCAGCCAAGGCGACCGAGGGAGCTCCTACAATGAGCAGTTCTTC
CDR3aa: CASSQGDRGSSYNEQFF

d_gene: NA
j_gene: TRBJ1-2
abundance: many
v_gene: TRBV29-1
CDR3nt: TGCAGCGTTGAACCTCGGGGCCAGGGGAAGAACTATGGCTACACCTTC
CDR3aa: CSVEPRGQGKNYGYTF

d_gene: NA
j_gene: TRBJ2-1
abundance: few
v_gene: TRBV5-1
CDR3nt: TGCGCCAGCAGCAGGATGGGGAATGAGCAGTTCTTC
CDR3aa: CASSRMGNEQFF

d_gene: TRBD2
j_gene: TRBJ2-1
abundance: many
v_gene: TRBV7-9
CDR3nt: TGTGCCAGCAGCTTAGGGCCGGGGGGCTACAATGAGCAGTTCTTC
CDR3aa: CASSLGPGGYNEQFF

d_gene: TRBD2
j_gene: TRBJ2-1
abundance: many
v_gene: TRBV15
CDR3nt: TGTGCCACCAGCAGAGATATAGCGGGCCTAAACTACAATGAGCAGTTCTTC
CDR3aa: CATSRDIAGLNYNEQFF

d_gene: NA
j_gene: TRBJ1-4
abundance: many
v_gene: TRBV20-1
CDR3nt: TGCAGTGCCTCCGTCCAGGGGTTCATTAATGAAAAACTGTTTTTT
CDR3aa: CSASVQGFINEKLFF

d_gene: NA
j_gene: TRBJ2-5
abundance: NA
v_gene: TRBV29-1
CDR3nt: TGCAGCGTTGGTCCAAGAGAGACCCAGTACTTC
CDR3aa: CSVGPRETQYF

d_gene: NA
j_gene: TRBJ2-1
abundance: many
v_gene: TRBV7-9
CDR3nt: TGTGCCAGCAGCCCGCGGACTGAGCAGTTCTTC
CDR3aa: CASSPRTEQFF

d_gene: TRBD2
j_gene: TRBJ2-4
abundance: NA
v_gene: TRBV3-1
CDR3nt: TGTGCCAGCAGCCAAGAGCCCGGGACTAGCGGAAACTTAGCCAAAAACATTCAGTACTTC
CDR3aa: CASSQEPGTSGNLAKNIQYF

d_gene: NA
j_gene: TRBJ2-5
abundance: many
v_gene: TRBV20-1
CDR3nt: TGCAGTGCCGAGGGTGGGGAGACCCAGTACTTC
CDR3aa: CSAEGGETQYF

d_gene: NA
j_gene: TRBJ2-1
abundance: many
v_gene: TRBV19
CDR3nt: TGTGCCAGTACCCCACTAGCCGCAATAAACAATGAGCAGTTCTTC
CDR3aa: CASTPLAAINNEQFF

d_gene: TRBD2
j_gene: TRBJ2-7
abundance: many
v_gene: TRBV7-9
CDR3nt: TGTGCCAGCAGCCCGACCCCTATACTAGCGGTGAGCTCCTACGAGCAGTACTTC
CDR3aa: CASSPTPILAVSSYEQYF

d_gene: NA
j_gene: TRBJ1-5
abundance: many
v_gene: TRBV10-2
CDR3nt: TGCGCCAGCAGATTTGGGAGAGATCAGCCCCAGCATTTT
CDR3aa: CASRFGRDQPQHF

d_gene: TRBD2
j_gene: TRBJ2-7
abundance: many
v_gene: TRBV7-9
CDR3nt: TGTGCCAGCAGCAACCGGGAGGGACTAGCGGGAGGTCACTCCTACGAGCAGTACTTC
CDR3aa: CASSNREGLAGGHSYEQYF

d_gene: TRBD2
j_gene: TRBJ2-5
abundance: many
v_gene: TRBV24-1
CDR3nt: TGTGCCACCAGTGATAGACTAGCGGGGCACCAAGAGACCCAGTACTTC
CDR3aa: CATSDRLAGHQETQYF

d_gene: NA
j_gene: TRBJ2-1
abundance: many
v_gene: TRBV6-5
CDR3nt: TGTGCCAGCAGACTAGTTCGGGTCGGTGAGCAGTTCTTC
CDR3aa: CASRLVRVGEQFF

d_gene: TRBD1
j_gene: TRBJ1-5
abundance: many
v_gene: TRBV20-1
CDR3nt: TGCAGTGCTAGCCCGGGACAGCGACGGGGTTATAGCAATCAGCCCCAGCATTTT
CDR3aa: CSASPGQRRGYSNQPQHF

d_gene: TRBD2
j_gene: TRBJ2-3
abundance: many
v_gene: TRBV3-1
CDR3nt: TGTGCCAGCAGCCAAGAATGGCGAGGCGGGCTAGCGGTCACAGATACGCAGTATTTT
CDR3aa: CASSQEWRGGLAVTDTQYF

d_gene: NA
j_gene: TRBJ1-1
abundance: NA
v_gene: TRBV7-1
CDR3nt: TGTGCCAGCAGCTCTGGGCTCCACGACACTGAAGCTTTCTTT
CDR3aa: CASSSGLHDTEAFF

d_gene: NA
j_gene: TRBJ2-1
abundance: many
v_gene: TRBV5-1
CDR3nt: TGCGCCAGCAGCGAGGACGGGGAGGATGAGCAGTTCTTC
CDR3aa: CASSEDGEDEQFF

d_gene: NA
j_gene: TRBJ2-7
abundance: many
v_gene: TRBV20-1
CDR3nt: TGCAGTGCTAGTCCAGGAAGGCGGTCGATTTACGAGCAGTACTTC
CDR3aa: CSASPGRRSIYEQYF

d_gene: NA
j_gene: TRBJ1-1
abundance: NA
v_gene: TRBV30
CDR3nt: TGTGCCTGGAGTAAATGGGGGGTTTGGAACACTGAAGCTTTCTTT
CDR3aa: CAWSKWGVWNTEAFF